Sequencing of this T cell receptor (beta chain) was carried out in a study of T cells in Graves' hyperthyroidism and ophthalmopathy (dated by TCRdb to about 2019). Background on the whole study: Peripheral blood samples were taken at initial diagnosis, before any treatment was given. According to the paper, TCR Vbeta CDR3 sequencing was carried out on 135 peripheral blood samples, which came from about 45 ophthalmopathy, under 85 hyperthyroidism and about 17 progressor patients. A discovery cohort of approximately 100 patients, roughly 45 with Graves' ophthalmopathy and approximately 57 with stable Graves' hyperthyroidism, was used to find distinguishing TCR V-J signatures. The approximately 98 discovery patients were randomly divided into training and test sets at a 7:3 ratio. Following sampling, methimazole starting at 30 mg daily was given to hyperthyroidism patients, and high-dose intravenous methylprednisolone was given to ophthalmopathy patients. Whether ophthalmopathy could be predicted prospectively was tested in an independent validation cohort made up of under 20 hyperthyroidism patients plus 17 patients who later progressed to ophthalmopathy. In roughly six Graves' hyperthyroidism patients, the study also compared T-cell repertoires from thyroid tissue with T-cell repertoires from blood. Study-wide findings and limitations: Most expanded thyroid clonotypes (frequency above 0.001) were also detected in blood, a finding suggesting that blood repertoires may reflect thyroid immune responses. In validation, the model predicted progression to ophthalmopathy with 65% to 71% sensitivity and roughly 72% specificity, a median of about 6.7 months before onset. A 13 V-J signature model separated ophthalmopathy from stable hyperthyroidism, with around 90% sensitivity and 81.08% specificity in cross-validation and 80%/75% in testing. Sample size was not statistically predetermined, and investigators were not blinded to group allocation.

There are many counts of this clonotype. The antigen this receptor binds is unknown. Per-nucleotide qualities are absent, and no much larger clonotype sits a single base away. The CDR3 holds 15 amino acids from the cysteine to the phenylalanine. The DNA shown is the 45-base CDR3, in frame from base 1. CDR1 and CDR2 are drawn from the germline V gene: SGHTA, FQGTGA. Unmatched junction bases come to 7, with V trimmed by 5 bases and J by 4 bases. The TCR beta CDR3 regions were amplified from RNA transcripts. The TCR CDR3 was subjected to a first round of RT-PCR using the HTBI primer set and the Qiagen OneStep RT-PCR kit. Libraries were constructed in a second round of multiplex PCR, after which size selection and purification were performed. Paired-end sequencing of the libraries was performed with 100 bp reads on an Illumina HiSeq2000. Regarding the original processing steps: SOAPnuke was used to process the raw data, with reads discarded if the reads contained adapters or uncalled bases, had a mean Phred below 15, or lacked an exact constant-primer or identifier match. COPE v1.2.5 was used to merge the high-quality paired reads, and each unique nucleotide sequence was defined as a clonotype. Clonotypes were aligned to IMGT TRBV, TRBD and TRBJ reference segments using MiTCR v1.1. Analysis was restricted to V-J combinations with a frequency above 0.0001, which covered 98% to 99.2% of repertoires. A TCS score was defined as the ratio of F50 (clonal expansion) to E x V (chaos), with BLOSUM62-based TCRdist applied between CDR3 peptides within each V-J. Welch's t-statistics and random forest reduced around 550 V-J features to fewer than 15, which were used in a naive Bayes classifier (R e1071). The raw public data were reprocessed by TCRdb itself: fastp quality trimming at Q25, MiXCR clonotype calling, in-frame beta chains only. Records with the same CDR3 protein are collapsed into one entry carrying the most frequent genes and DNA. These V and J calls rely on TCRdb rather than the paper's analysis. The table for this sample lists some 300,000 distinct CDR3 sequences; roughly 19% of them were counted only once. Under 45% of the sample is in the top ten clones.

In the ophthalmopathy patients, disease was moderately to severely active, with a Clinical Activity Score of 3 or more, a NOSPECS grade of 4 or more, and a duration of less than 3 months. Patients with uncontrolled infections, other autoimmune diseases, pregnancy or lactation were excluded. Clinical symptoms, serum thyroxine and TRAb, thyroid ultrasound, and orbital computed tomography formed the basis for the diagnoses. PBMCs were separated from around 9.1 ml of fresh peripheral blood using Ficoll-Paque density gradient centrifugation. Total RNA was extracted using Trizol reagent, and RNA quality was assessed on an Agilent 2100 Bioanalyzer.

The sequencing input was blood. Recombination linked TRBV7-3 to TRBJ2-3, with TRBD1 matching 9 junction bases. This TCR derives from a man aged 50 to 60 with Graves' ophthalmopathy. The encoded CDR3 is CASSITGGKADTQYF. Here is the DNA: TGTGCCAGCAGCATCACAGGGGGCAAGGCAGATACGCAGTATTTT.